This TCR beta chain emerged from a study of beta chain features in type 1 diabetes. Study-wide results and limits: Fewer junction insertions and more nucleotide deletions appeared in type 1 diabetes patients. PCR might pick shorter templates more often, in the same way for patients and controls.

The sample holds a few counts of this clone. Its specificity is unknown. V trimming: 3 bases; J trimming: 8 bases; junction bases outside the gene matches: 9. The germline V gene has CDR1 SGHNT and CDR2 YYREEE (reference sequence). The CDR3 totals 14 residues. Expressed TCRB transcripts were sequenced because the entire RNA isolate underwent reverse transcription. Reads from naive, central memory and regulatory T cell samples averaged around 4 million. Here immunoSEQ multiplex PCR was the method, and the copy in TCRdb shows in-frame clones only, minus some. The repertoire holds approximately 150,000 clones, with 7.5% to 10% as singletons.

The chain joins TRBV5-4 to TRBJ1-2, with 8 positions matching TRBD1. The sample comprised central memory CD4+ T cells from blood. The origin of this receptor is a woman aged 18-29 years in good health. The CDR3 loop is CASSSDRGRSGYTF. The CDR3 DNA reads TGTGCCAGCAGCTCCGACAGGGGAAGGAGCGGCTACACCTTC.